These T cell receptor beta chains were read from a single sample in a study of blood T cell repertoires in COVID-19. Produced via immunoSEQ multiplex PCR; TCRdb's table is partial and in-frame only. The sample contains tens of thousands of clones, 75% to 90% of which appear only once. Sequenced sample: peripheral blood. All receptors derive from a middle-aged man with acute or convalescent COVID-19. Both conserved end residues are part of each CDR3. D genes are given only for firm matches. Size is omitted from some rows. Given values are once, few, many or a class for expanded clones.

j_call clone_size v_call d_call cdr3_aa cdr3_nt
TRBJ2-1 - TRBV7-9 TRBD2 CASSSLTSGETYNEQFF TGTGCCAGCAGCTCTTTGACTAGCGGGGAGACCTACAATGAGCAGTTCTTC
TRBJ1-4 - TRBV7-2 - CASSSNRLNEKLFF TGTGCCAGCAGCTCTAACAGGCTTAATGAAAAACTGTTTTTT
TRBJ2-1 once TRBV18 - CASSLLRGMGDEQFF TGTGCCAGCTCACTACTACGCGGGATGGGGGATGAGCAGTTCTTC
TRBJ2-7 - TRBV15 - CATSVLRGQRPYEQYF TGTGCCACCAGTGTGCTTCGGGGTCAGAGGCCCTACGAGCAGTACTTC
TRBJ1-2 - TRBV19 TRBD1 CASTRDRANYGYTF TGTGCCAGTACCCGGGACAGAGCTAACTATGGCTACACCTTC
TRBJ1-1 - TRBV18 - CASSPTGNTEAFF TGTGCCAGCTCGCCAACAGGGAACACTGAAGCTTTCTTT
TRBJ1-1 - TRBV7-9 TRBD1 CASSSGTGDMNTEAFF TGTGCCAGCAGCTCCGGGACAGGGGACATGAACACTGAAGCTTTCTTT
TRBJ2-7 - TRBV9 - CASSVGPGNSYEQYF TGTGCCAGCAGCGTAGGACCAGGGAACTCCTACGAGCAGTACTTC
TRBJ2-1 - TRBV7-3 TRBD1 CASSLARFGDRGKNEQFF TGTGCCAGCAGCTTAGCCAGATTTGGGGACAGGGGAAAGAATGAGCAGTTCTTC
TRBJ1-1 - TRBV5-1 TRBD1 CASSLGAGGINTEAFF TGCGCCAGCAGCTTGGGGGCAGGGGGGATTAACACTGAAGCTTTCTTT